These 20 T cell receptor beta chains originate from one sample sequenced in a study of vaccination and CD4 T cells after COVID-19. TCRdb re-called the PCR reads with MiXCR, one entry per CDR3 protein. The data show roughly 14,000 distinct CDR3 sequences, with 69% seen just once and around 1.1% held by the top ten. The sequenced sample was CD4+ T cells from blood, obtained after SARS-CoV-2 vaccination. These receptor sequences come from a human donor who had recovered from COVID-19.

This clonotype came up a few times. V and J are TRBV6-5 and TRBJ2-3; TRBD2 is a possible D gene (5 bases). Deletions cut 4 bases from V and 3 bases from J, with 11 bases between. The germline V gene encodes CDR1 MNHEY and CDR2 SVGAGI. This CDR3 region has 14 residues. The CDR3 spells CASSLGGRTDTQYF. The CDR3, as DNA: TGTGCCAGCAGTTTAGGCGGGCGGACAGATACGCAGTATTTT.

The chain is built from TRBV20-1 and TRBJ2-1; possibly TRBD2 for D (6 bases). The ends were cut back, 0 bases at V and 7 bases at J, with 19 bases in the middle. This CDR3 is built from 16 residues. The germline V gene encodes CDR1 DFQATT and CDR2 SNEGSKA (reference sequence). CDR3 DNA: TGCAGTGCTAGAGAGTCGGGCCGGGGGATGGGAAATGAGCAGTTCTTC. Protein: CSARESGRGMGNEQFF.

The chain joins TRBV20-1 to TRBJ2-7, with 13 nucleotides matching TRBD2. The CDR3 consists of 15 residues. Germline assignment: CDR1 DFQATT and CDR2 SNEGSKA (reference sequence). V lost 3 bases, J lost 0 bases, and 2 bases stayed unmatched. The CDR3 here is CSASRTSGGSYEQYF. In DNA, the CDR3 is TGCAGTGCTAGCCGGACTAGCGGGGGCTCCTACGAGCAGTACTTC.

V is TRBV20-1 and J is TRBJ2-7, with D unresolved. V lost 3 bases, J lost 3 bases, and 15 bases lay in between. Germline values: CDR1 DFQATT, CDR2 SNEGSKA (reference sequence). This CDR3 region has 14 residues. CDR3 in amino acids: CSASPRGYGYEQYF. The CDR3 nucleotides are TGCAGTGCTAGCCCGCGTGGGTATGGCTACGAGCAGTACTTC.

V gene TRBV7-2 combines with J gene TRBJ2-3; D is uncertain. Trimming removed 5 bases at V and 6 bases at J, with 6 bases between. Germline V CDR1 and CDR2: SGHTA, FQGNSA. The CDR3 loop spans 11 amino acids. CDR3 amino acids: CASSVLDTQYF. CDR3 nucleotide sequence: TGTGCCAGCAGCGTATTGGATACGCAGTATTTT.

This clonotype was recorded a few times. CDR3: CSAGDDGGTGETQYF. DNA of the CDR3: TGCAGTGCGGGGGACGACGGAGGGACTGGGGAGACCCAGTACTTC. The chain joins TRBV20-1 to TRBJ2-5, with D perhaps TRBD2 (6 bases). This CDR3 spans 15 amino acids. Trimming removed 6 bases at V and 5 bases at J, with 22 bases between. Germline values: CDR1 DFQATT, CDR2 SNEGSKA (reference sequence).

The chain combines TRBV6-5 with TRBJ2-7; 11 positions agree with TRBD1. This CDR3 has 15 residues. After removal of 2 bases from V and 3 bases from J, the junction contained 3 bases not matched to a gene. Germline V CDR1 and CDR2: MNHEY, SVGAGI. This chain's CDR3 is CASSYRDRGFYEQYF. The CDR3 DNA reads as TGTGCCAGCAGTTACAGGGACAGGGGGTTCTACGAGCAGTACTTC.

The V call is TRBV7-9, the J call TRBJ2-6, with D unclear. Trimming pared 5 bases from V and 1 base from J, leaving 21 bases between. From germline, CDR1 is SEHNR and CDR2 FQNEAQ (reference sequence). CDR3 length: 19 residues. The CDR3 DNA reads TGTGCCAGCAGCGCAACAACGGTCTCACCCGGGTCTGGGGCCAACGTCCTGACTTTC. Its translation: CASSATTVSPGSGANVLTF. The whole variable domain, remainder taken from reference TRBV7-9 and TRBJ2-6, is DTGVSQNPRHKITKRGQNVTFRCDPISEHNRLYWYRQTLGQGPEFLTYFQNEAQLEKSRLLSDRFSAERPKGSFSTLEIQRTEQGDSAMYLCASSATTVSPGSGANVLTFGAGSRLTVL.

V gene TRBV19 combines with J gene TRBJ2-5; 11 nucleotides agree with TRBD2. Germline-derived CDR1 and CDR2 are LNHDA and SQIVND (reference sequence). The trim removed 4 bases at V and 1 base at J, leaving 2 bases unmatched. The CDR3 consists of 15 residues. The CDR3 DNA reads TGTGCCAGTAGTAGGGGACTAGCGGTCCAAGAGACCCAGTACTTC. Translated, it gives CASSRGLAVQETQYF.

The chain has TRBV5-1 and TRBJ2-3, with 8 positions matching TRBD2. Per germline, CDR1 SGHRS and CDR2 YFSETQ. V gave up 0 bases and J gave up 0 bases; unmatched junction bases: 6. The CDR3 totals 17 residues. The CDR3 nucleotides read TGCGCCAGCAGCTTGGGTAAAACTAGCGGTAGCACAGATACGCAGTATTTT. Encoded protein: CASSLGKTSGSTDTQYF.

The genes are TRBV10-3 and TRBJ2-5; 7 bases line up with TRBD2. This CDR3 comprises 15 residues. Germline V CDR1 and CDR2: ENHRY, SYGVKD. CDR3: CAMGGLANIQETQYF. The CDR3, as DNA: TGTGCGATGGGAGGGCTAGCTAACATTCAAGAGACCCAGTACTTC.

The chain employs TRBV7-2 and TRBJ1-2; the match to TRBD1 covers 7 bases. The germline CDR1 and CDR2 sequences are SGHTA and FQGNSA. This CDR3 comprises 15 residues. After removal of 5 bases from V and 5 bases from J, the junction contained 11 bases not matched to a gene. CDR3 bases: TGTGCCAGCAGCGAAGACAGGGCTTCCCTTTATGGCTACACCTTC. It specifies CASSEDRASLYGYTF.

This clonotype was counted between two and nine times. The V call is TRBV19, the J call TRBJ1-6; D may be TRBD1 (5 bases). In germline, CDR1 is LNHDA, CDR2 SQIVND (reference sequence). Trimming left V 6 bases short and J 7 bases short, with 10 bases between. The CDR3 loop spans 13 amino acids. This CDR3 is CASSRASNSPLHF. The CDR3 DNA follows: TGTGCCAGTAGCAGGGCGTCAAATTCACCCCTCCACTTT. The variable domain in full, with the rest retrieved from reference TRBV19 and TRBJ1-6, is DGGITQSPKYLFRKEGQNVTLSCEQNLNHDAMYWYRQDPGQGLRLIYYSQIVNDFQKGDIAEGYSVSREKKESFPLTVTSAQKNPTAFYLCASSRASNSPLHFGNGTRLTVT.

The rearrangement joins TRBV19 to TRBJ2-5; tentative D call: TRBD1 (6 bases). Germline V gene data show CDR1 as LNHDA and CDR2 as SQIVND (reference sequence). CDR3 size: 16 residues. Trimming removed 5 bases from V and 5 bases from J, with 21 bases in between. The chain's CDR3 is CASSHLGTPMRETQYF. The CDR3 coding sequence is TGTGCCAGTAGTCACCTCGGGACACCTATGCGGGAGACCCAGTACTTC. The full variable domain, with the rest looked up from reference TRBV19 and TRBJ2-5, is DGGITQSPKYLFRKEGQNVTLSCEQNLNHDAMYWYRQDPGQGLRLIYYSQIVNDFQKGDIAEGYSVSREKKESFPLTVTSAQKNPTAFYLCASSHLGTPMRETQYFGPGTRLLVL.

V usage is TRBV5-1 and J usage is TRBJ2-5, with 8 positions matching TRBD1. Germline assignment: CDR1 SGHRS and CDR2 YFSETQ. CDR3 length equals 16 residues. V lost 1 base and J lost 5; bases outside the gene matches: 10. The CDR3 protein is CASSLFGQGASETQYF. Written as DNA, the CDR3 is TGCGCCAGCAGCTTGTTCGGACAGGGAGCTTCGGAGACCCAGTACTTC.

This clonotype was seen just once. The CDR3 spells CASSPRNYGYTF. In DNA, the CDR3 is TGTGCCAGTAGTCCCCGTAACTATGGCTACACCTTC. This chain links TRBV19 with TRBJ1-2; no definite D call. Germline V gives CDR1 LNHDA, CDR2 SQIVND (reference sequence). CDR3 length: 12 amino acids. Trimming removed 5 bases at V and 1 base at J, with 5 bases between.

This clonotype was recorded a few times. This chain joins TRBV7-3 and TRBJ2-7; 7 bases agree with TRBD1. Looked up from germline, CDR1 is SGHTA and CDR2 is FQGTGA. Losses at the gene ends were 5 bases for V and 3 bases for J; bases not matched to a gene: 4. The CDR3 consists of 13 residues. As DNA, the CDR3 is TGTGCCAGCAGCCCGACAGGGCTCTACGAGCAGTACTTC. Translation gives CASSPTGLYEQYF.

The chain carries TRBV7-6 and TRBJ2-5; D is perhaps TRBD1 or TRBD2 (5 bases each). The CDR3 loop spans 14 amino acids. In germline, CDR1 is SGHVS, CDR2 FNYEAQ. V was pared by 2 bases and J by 5 bases, with 12 bases between. CDR3 loop: CASSLRGVGETQYF. The CDR3 nucleotides are TGTGCCAGCAGCTTACGAGGGGTCGGTGAGACCCAGTACTTC.

The chain recombines TRBV19 with TRBJ2-3; TRBD1 matches at 7 bases. The CDR3 contains 14 residues. V shed 10 bases, J shed 3 bases, and the junction held 10 bases outside the gene matches. Germline V CDR1 and CDR2: LNHDA, SQIVND (reference sequence). CDR3 protein: CATHPDRATDTQYF. CDR3 coding DNA: TGTGCCACCCACCCCGACAGGGCGACAGATACGCAGTATTTT. Based on the CDR3 plus reference TRBV19 and TRBJ2-3, the full variable domain is DGGITQSPKYLFRKEGQNVTLSCEQNLNHDAMYWYRQDPGQGLRLIYYSQIVNDFQKGDIAEGYSVSREKKESFPLTVTSAQKNPTAFYLCATHPDRATDTQYFGPGTRLTVL.

The genes are TRBV9 and TRBJ1-2, with TRBD1 matching 8 bases. Trimming at V came to 3 bases and at J to 6 bases, leaving 4 bases not matched to a gene. The CDR3 has 13 amino acids. Germline CDR1 and CDR2: SGDLS and YYNGEE. The CDR3 sequence is CASSADRDHGYTF. The CDR3 DNA is TGTGCCAGCAGCGCGGACAGGGATCATGGCTACACCTTC. The full variable domain, with the rest looked up from reference TRBV9 and TRBJ1-2, is DSGVTQTPKHLITATGQRVTLRCSPRSGDLSVYWYQQSLDQGLQFLIQYYNGEERAKGNILERFSAQQFPDLHSELNLSSLELGDSALYFCASSADRDHGYTFGSGTRLTVV.